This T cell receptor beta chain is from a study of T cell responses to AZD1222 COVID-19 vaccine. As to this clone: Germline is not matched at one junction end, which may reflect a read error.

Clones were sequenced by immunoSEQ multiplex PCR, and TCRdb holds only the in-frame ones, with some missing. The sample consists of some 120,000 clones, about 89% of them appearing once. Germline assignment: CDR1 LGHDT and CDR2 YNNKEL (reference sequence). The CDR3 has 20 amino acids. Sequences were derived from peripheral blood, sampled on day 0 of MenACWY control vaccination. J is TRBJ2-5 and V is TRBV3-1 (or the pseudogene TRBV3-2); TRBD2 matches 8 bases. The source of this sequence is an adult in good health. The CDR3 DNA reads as TGTGCCAGCAGCCAAGATACTATGGGGTCGGGAGGGCCGTTCTCCGATGGGTCCCACTTC. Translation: CASSQDTMGSGGPFSDGSHF.